The 8 T cell receptor beta chains reported below all come from one sample, sequenced in a study of early T cells in non-severe SARS-CoV-2 infection. TCRdb independently ran MiXCR on the 5' RACE reads; one entry per CDR3 protein. The table lists 25,000 to 30,000 distinct CDR3 sequences, about 5% of them singletons. Sequencing input: whole blood. These receptors all come from an adult who was a healthcare worker with PCR-confirmed SARS-CoV-2 infection or an uninfected control (not recorded which).

In this sample, this clonotype turned up many times. This chain links TRBV6-2 or TRBV6-3 with TRBJ1-5; possible D gene TRBD1, 5 bases. With 6 bases removed from V and 7 bases from J, the gap between germline ends came to 22 bases. This CDR3 is 16 amino acids long. Germline-derived CDR1 and CDR2 are MNHEY and SVGEGT. CDR3 amino acids: CASRAPRTGGEQPQHF. Written as DNA, the CDR3 is TGTGCCAGCAGGGCGCCCCGGACCGGGGGGGAACAGCCCCAGCATTTT.

This clonotype was found many times. This chain joins TRBV7-2 and TRBJ2-1; D not certain. V was pared by 1 base and J by 6 bases, with 13 bases between. CDR3 length: 15 amino acids. Germline lookup yields CDR1 SGHTA and CDR2 FQGNSA. The CDR3 nucleotides read TGTGCCAGCAGCTTAGGTAGGGTGATTCGCAATGAGCAGTTCTTC. It encodes CASSLGRVIRNEQFF.

The J gene is TRBJ2-3, the V gene TRBV29-1; TRBD1 might be the D (6 bases). The V and J ends lost 5 bases and 6 bases respectively, with 12 bases between them. CDR1 SQVTM and CDR2 ANQGSEA come from the germline V gene. CDR3 length equals 12 residues. The CDR3 region has the DNA TGCAGCGTTCGGACAGTAGGGGATACGCAGTATTTT. Translation gives CSVRTVGDTQYF.

In its sample, this clonotype ranks as medium-sized. The CDR3 loop reads CASSQTSIGAYEQYF. Here the CDR3 DNA reads TGTGCCAGCAGTCAGACTAGCATCGGTGCCTACGAGCAGTACTTC. The V and J genes are TRBV28 and TRBJ2-7, with TRBD2 identical over 7 bases. The length of the CDR3 is 15 residues. The germline V gene has CDR1 MDHEN and CDR2 SYDVKM. V lost 5 bases, J lost 2 bases, and 9 bases stayed unmatched.

This clonotype was seen more than once but under ten times. The chain joins TRBV9 to TRBJ2-1, with a possible D match to TRBD1 (5 bases). Trimming shortened V by 0 bases and J by 4 bases, and 14 bases separated the two germline ends. Germline CDR1 SGDLS, CDR2 YYNGEE. The CDR3 is 16 residues long. The CDR3: CASSVEGQGLYNEQFF. As DNA, the CDR3 is TGTGCCAGCAGCGTAGAGGGGCAGGGCTTATACAATGAGCAGTTCTTC. Drawing the rest from reference TRBV9 and TRBJ2-1, the complete variable domain is DSGVTQTPKHLITATGQRVTLRCSPRSGDLSVYWYQQSLDQGLQFLIQYYNGEERAKGNILERFSAQQFPDLHSELNLSSLELGDSALYFCASSVEGQGLYNEQFFGPGTRLTVL.

Only a few counts were recorded for this clonotype. The chain carries TRBV6-2 or TRBV6-3 and TRBJ2-5, with 15 bases matching TRBD2. The junction had 7 bases not matched to a gene; V was cut back by 6 bases and J by 2 bases. The CDR3 runs to 17 residues. Germline V CDR1 and CDR2: MNHEY, SVGEGT. The CDR3 loop is CASSLGLAGGGQETQYF. Written as DNA, the CDR3 is TGTGCCAGCAGCCTGGGACTAGCGGGAGGAGGTCAAGAGACCCAGTACTTC.

At least ten counts were recorded for this clonotype. The chain joins TRBV12-3 or TRBV12-4 to TRBJ1-1, with D unresolved. Trimming removed 3 bases at V and 4 bases at J, with 9 bases between. The CDR3 sequence is 13 residues long. CDR3 sequence reads: CASSFGSSTEAFF. The CDR3 DNA is TGTGCCAGCAGTTTCGGGTCGAGCACTGAAGCTTTCTTT.

This clonotype was observed at least ten times. The CDR3 loop is CAIGPSQGANTGELFF. The CDR3 region has the DNA TGTGCCATCGGACCTAGCCAGGGAGCTAACACCGGGGAGCTGTTTTTT. This chain joins TRBV10-3 and TRBJ2-2; D possibly uses TRBD1 or TRBD2 (5 bases each). The V gene's germline CDR1 is ENHRY and CDR2 SYGVKD. The V end was cut by 8 bases, the J end by 2 bases, with 18 bases between. The CDR3 length is 16 residues.